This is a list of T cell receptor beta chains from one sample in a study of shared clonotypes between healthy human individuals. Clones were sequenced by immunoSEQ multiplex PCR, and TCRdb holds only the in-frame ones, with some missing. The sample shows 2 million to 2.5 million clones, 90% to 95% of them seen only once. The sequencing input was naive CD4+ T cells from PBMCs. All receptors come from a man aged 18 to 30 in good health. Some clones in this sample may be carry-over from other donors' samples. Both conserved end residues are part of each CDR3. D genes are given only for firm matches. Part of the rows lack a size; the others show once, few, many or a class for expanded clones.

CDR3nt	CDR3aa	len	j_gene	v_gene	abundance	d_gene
TGCGCCAGCAGCTTGGTCCTCCGGGGCACTGAAGCTTTCTTT	CASSLVLRGTEAFF	14	TRBJ1-1	TRBV5-1	NA	NA
TGTGCCAGCAGCTTAGAAACGGCTAGCGGACGATACGAGCAGTACTTC	CASSLETASGRYEQYF	16	TRBJ2-7	TRBV11-2	NA	TRBD2
TGTGCCAGTAGTATTTCCGGACCTCCCACTAGCACAGATACGCAGTATTTT	CASSISGPPTSTDTQYF	17	TRBJ2-3	TRBV19	NA	NA
TGTGCCAGCAGCCCTCGGAGGACTAATGAAAAACTGTTTTTT	CASSPRRTNEKLFF	14	TRBJ1-4	TRBV9	NA	NA
TGTGCCAGTAGTATACACAGGGGGCTTTATCAGCCCCAGCATTTT	CASSIHRGLYQPQHF	15	TRBJ1-5	TRBV19	NA	TRBD1
TGCGCCAGCAGCCAAGTTTTTGAGAGCACTGAAGCTTTCTTT	CASSQVFESTEAFF	14	TRBJ1-1	TRBV4-1	once	NA
TGTGCCAGCAGTTACTCGAGGGCAGGGCGGAATTCACCCCTCCACTTT	CASSYSRAGRNSPLHF	16	TRBJ1-6	TRBV6-5	NA	NA
TGTGCCAGTACCACTCGGGGACTAGCGGGAGGTCCGGATTACAATGAGCAGTTCTTC	CASTTRGLAGGPDYNEQFF	19	TRBJ2-1	TRBV19	NA	TRBD2
TGCGCCAGCAGCTTGGTTCCGACGAGCTCCTACAATGAGCAGTTCTTC	CASSLVPTSSYNEQFF	16	TRBJ2-1	TRBV5-1	NA	NA
TGTGCCAGCAGCCCGCGGACAGGGGCGAACACCGGGGAGCTGTTTTTT	CASSPRTGANTGELFF	16	TRBJ2-2	TRBV7-6	NA	TRBD1
TGTGCCACTAAACCCATTGGCACAGATACGCAGTATTTT	CATKPIGTDTQYF	13	TRBJ2-3	TRBV19	NA	NA
TGCGCCAGCAGTACAGGTTTCGGTGAAAAACTGTTTTTT	CASSTGFGEKLFF	13	TRBJ1-4	TRBV10-1	NA	NA
TGCAGCGTTGATTACAATGAGCAGTTCTTC	CSVDYNEQFF	10	TRBJ2-1	TRBV29-1	NA	NA
TGCGCCAGCAGCTTGCTCGGACAGGGCCAGGGGGAGCAGTACTTC	CASSLLGQGQGEQYF	15	TRBJ2-7	TRBV5-1	NA	TRBD1
TGTGCCAGCAGTTTGTCCGGCGAGCAGTACTTC	CASSLSGEQYF	11	TRBJ2-7	TRBV6-6	NA	NA
TGTGCCAGCAGCCCGGGTCCGGGACAGGGTTTCGGTCAAGAGACCCAGTACTTC	CASSPGPGQGFGQETQYF	18	TRBJ2-5	TRBV5-4	NA	TRBD1
TGTGCCAGCAGCTTGGCCCCCAATCAGCCCCAGCATTTT	CASSLAPNQPQHF	13	TRBJ1-5	TRBV5-8	NA	NA
TGCAGCACAGATACGCAGTATTTT	CSTDTQYF	8	TRBJ2-3	TRBV29-1	NA	NA
TGTGCCAGCAGCGCCGGACCGACTAGCGGGAGGTACAATGAGCAGTTCTTC	CASSAGPTSGRYNEQFF	17	TRBJ2-1	TRBV11-3	NA	TRBD2
TGTGCCAGCAGCCAGGGCGTGGGACAGGGCTCCTACGAGCAGTACTTC	CASSQGVGQGSYEQYF	16	TRBJ2-7	TRBV11-2	NA	TRBD1
TGTGCCAGCAGCGCGACCCGGGACAGATCGAACACTGAAGCTTTCTTT	CASSATRDRSNTEAFF	16	TRBJ1-1	TRBV5-4	NA	TRBD1
TGTGCCAGCAGTAAGGACCGGGACAGAGATACGCAGTATTTT	CASSKDRDRDTQYF	14	TRBJ2-3	TRBV6-5	NA	TRBD1
TGTGCCTCACAGGGTCCGGGGAGGGCAAATCAGCCCCAGCATTTT	CASQGPGRANQPQHF	15	TRBJ1-5	TRBV2	NA	NA
TGTGCCAGCAGTCGGACAGGGGCGGGAGGCTACACCTTC	CASSRTGAGGYTF	13	TRBJ1-2	TRBV28	NA	TRBD1
TGTGCCAGCAGCCGAATGCGGCTAGCTCAAGAGACCCAGTACTTC	CASSRMRLAQETQYF	15	TRBJ2-5	TRBV6-5	NA	NA
TGTGCCAGCAGTTACGCCTCACACACCGGGGAGCTGTTTTTT	CASSYASHTGELFF	14	TRBJ2-2	TRBV6-6	NA	NA
TGTGCCAGCAGCTCCCCACGGGACAGGGGCGAGAACACTGAAGCTTTCTTT	CASSSPRDRGENTEAFF	17	TRBJ1-1	TRBV9	NA	TRBD1
TGTGCCAGCAGTTTATCGGGGGAGGGGACACAAGAGACCCAGTACTTC	CASSLSGEGTQETQYF	16	TRBJ2-5	TRBV28	NA	NA
TGTGCCTGGAGTACAGACAGTGATGAGCAGTTCTTC	CAWSTDSDEQFF	12	TRBJ2-1	TRBV30	NA	NA
TGTGCCAGCAGTTTCTTGGGCGTCGGGGGCGAGCAGTACTTC	CASSFLGVGGEQYF	14	TRBJ2-7	TRBV28	NA	NA
TGTGCCACCCGCCGGGAGAACTATGGCTACACCTTC	CATRRENYGYTF	12	TRBJ1-2	TRBV15	NA	NA
TGTGCCAGCAGCTTGGACGGCTGGGGGCGTGCTTTACAAGAGACCCAGTACTTC	CASSLDGWGRALQETQYF	18	TRBJ2-5	TRBV5-4	once	NA
TGTGCCAGCAGTTCGCCAGGGCGAGGCTACACCTTC	CASSSPGRGYTF	12	TRBJ1-2	TRBV28	NA	NA
TGTGCCAGCAGCGCCCCCCCGGGGCGGAGCTCCTACAATGAGCAGTTCTTC	CASSAPPGRSSYNEQFF	17	TRBJ2-1	TRBV7-9	NA	NA
TGCGCCAGCAGCCGACCCTCGGGACAGGGTACCTACGAGCAGTACTTC	CASSRPSGQGTYEQYF	16	TRBJ2-7	TRBV5-1	NA	TRBD1
TGTGCCAGTAGCGGGGACAGGGGGGAAAACATTCAGTACTTC	CASSGDRGENIQYF	14	TRBJ2-4	TRBV19	NA	TRBD1
TGTGCCAGCAGCCGGACCGGGACTACAAACAATGAGCAGTTCTTC	CASSRTGTTNNEQFF	15	TRBJ2-1	TRBV2	NA	TRBD2
TGTGCCAGCAGCCCCCAGTTGGGAACTAAGGGCACCGGGGAGCTGTTTTTT	CASSPQLGTKGTGELFF	17	TRBJ2-2	TRBV5-4	NA	NA
TGTGCCAGCAGCGGCAGCATGGGACAGGGGGCTTCATCACCCCTCCACTTT	CASSGSMGQGASSPLHF	17	TRBJ1-6	TRBV5-4	NA	TRBD1
TGTGCCAGCAGCTCACGCTGGCGAGGGGTCCACAATGAGCAGTTCTTC	CASSSRWRGVHNEQFF	16	TRBJ2-1	TRBV7-6	NA	NA
TGTGCCAGCATGGCCCTAAACGGCAATCAGCCCCAGCATTTT	CASMALNGNQPQHF	14	TRBJ1-5	TRBV2	few	NA
TGTGCCAGCAGCTTAGACTACTCAGGAGGTGGAAACACCATATATTTT	CASSLDYSGGGNTIYF	16	TRBJ1-3	TRBV7-9	NA	NA
TGTGCCAGCAGCCTATCAGTCGGTGAGCAGTTCTTC	CASSLSVGEQFF	12	TRBJ2-1	TRBV7-3	NA	NA
TGTGCCAGCTCACCTTCCAATTCGATCTCTGGAAACACCATATATTTT	CASSPSNSISGNTIYF	16	TRBJ1-3	TRBV18	NA	NA
TGTGCCTGGAGTCTCGGACAGGGGGAAGTATTTTTT	CAWSLGQGEVFF	12	TRBJ1-4	TRBV30	NA	TRBD1
TGTGCCAGCAGTGGCCAGGACTTCGACGGTGAGCAGTTCTTC	CASSGQDFDGEQFF	14	TRBJ2-1	TRBV6-5	NA	NA
TGCGCCAGCAGCTTGGGGTTCAATGAGCAGTTCTTC	CASSLGFNEQFF	12	TRBJ2-1	TRBV5-1	NA	NA
TGTGCCAGCAGTTACTCGTTTGGGCCTGGGGCCAACGTCCTGACTTTC	CASSYSFGPGANVLTF	16	TRBJ2-6	TRBV6-5	NA	NA
TGTGCCAGTACCCGGACAGCCTTACCTCAGCCCCAGCATTTT	CASTRTALPQPQHF	14	TRBJ1-5	TRBV19	NA	NA
TGTGCCAGCAGGGGGTTCTCTACGGGTGGAAACACCATATATTTT	CASRGFSTGGNTIYF	15	TRBJ1-3	TRBV2	once	NA
TGTGCCAGCAGCTGGGCGGGGACCGGTCAGCCCCAGCATTTT	CASSWAGTGQPQHF	14	TRBJ1-5	TRBV5-5	NA	NA
TGTGCCAGCAACACCCCTTTCAGGCCGCCTCCTATGGGGAATGAGCAGTTCTTC	CASNTPFRPPPMGNEQFF	18	TRBJ2-1	TRBV7-9	NA	NA
TGTGCCAGCAGTGCCAGACCGAACACCGGGGAGCTGTTTTTT	CASSARPNTGELFF	14	TRBJ2-2	TRBV2	NA	NA
TGCGCCAGCAGCCTCTGGACTAGCGGGTATAGCACAGATACGCAGTATTTT	CASSLWTSGYSTDTQYF	17	TRBJ2-3	TRBV4-1	NA	TRBD2
TGTGCCAGCAGTTTGGGAGGAGGGACAGGGGTTAACTATGGCTACACCTTC	CASSLGGGTGVNYGYTF	17	TRBJ1-2	TRBV28	NA	TRBD1
TGTGCCAGCAGTTTTATAATGGGACTCGATAACTCCTACGAGCAGTACTTC	CASSFIMGLDNSYEQYF	17	TRBJ2-7	TRBV28	NA	NA
TGCGCCAGCAGCCAAGTAGCGGGAGGGCCGGATACGCAGTATTTT	CASSQVAGGPDTQYF	15	TRBJ2-3	TRBV4-1	NA	TRBD2